The 30 T cell receptor beta chains listed next were all sequenced from one sample in a study of cytomegalovirus exposure and HLA in healthy donors. The study ran its PCR with 60 Vbeta and 13 Jbeta primers. Profiled with immunoSEQ multiplex PCR; TCRdb holds only in-frame clones, not every one. The repertoire holds about 55,000 clones, with around 78% as singletons. The material sequenced was PBMCs. The receptor set was obtained from a female donor in good health and CMV-seronegative.

The V gene is TRBV5-1, the J gene TRBJ2-1, with 13 bases lining up with TRBD2. V shed 4 bases, J shed 3 bases, and the junction held 7 bases outside the gene matches. The germline CDR1 and CDR2 sequences are SGHRS and YFSETQ. The CDR3 is made up of 17 amino acids. CDR3 DNA: TGCGCCAGCAGCACGGGACTAGCGGGGAGGAACTACAATGAGCAGTTCTTC. Translated: CASSTGLAGRNYNEQFF.

The rearrangement links TRBV7-3 to TRBJ2-3, with 10 bases that match TRBD2. V lost 1 base, J lost 2 bases, and 12 bases stayed unmatched. This CDR3 is 19 amino acids long. CDR1 is SGHTA and CDR2 is FQGTGA in the germline V gene. CDR3 nucleotide sequence: TGTGCCAGCAGCTTAATGACGCTCGGTAGCGGGGGGACCACAGATACGCAGTATTTT. Translated, it gives CASSLMTLGSGGTTDTQYF.

The chain recombines TRBV5-4 with TRBJ2-3; TRBD2 agrees at 10 bases. This CDR3 has 16 amino acids. Germline loops: CDR1 SGHNT, CDR2 YYREEE (reference sequence). V lost 4 bases and J lost 0; bases outside the gene matches: 5. The CDR3 loop is CASSRIAGGSTDTQYF. CDR3 in DNA: TGTGCCAGCAGCCGGATAGCGGGGGGAAGCACAGATACGCAGTATTTT.

The V call is TRBV2, the J call TRBJ2-1, with D possibly matching TRBD1 (6 bases). Germline lookup yields CDR1 SNHLY and CDR2 FYNNEI. The V end was cut by 11 bases, the J end by 6 bases, with 14 bases between. The CDR3 sequence is 12 residues long. The DNA for the CDR3 is TGTGCCTCCAGGGGCGTCGTCAATGAGCAGTTCTTC. It specifies CASRGVVNEQFF.

The chain links TRBV29-1 to TRBJ2-3, with 14 bases that match TRBD2. This CDR3 spans 14 amino acids. V lost 7 bases to trimming and J lost 6 bases; unmatched junction nucleotides: 6. From germline, CDR1 is SQVTM and CDR2 ANQGSEA. For the CDR3, the DNA is TGCAGCGATACGACTAGCGGGGGGGCGGATACGCAGTATTTT. Amino acids: CSDTTSGGADTQYF.

The count of this clone is one. The chain joins TRBV7-3 to TRBJ1-6; D gene uncertain. V was pared by 2 bases and J by 7 bases, with 9 bases between. The CDR3 has 14 residues. CDR1 and CDR2 from the germline V gene are SGHTA and FQGTGA. CDR3: CASSLLIRNSPLHF. CDR3 nucleotide sequence: TGTGCCAGCAGCTTATTAATCCGGAATTCACCCCTCCACTTT.

This rearrangement joins TRBV29-1 to TRBJ1-1; D ambiguous. The CDR3 is made up of 16 amino acids. Trimming shortened V by 6 bases and J by 2 bases, and 22 bases separated the two germline ends. Germline assignment: CDR1 SQVTM and CDR2 ANQGSEA. DNA for the CDR3: TGCAGCGTCTCGGAGATGATGGGTCTAACTAACACTGAAGCTTTCTTT. Its translation is CSVSEMMGLTNTEAFF.

V usage is TRBV5-4 and J usage is TRBJ1-2; 9 bases match TRBD1. V gave up 4 bases and J gave up 7 bases; unmatched junction bases: 11. This CDR3 has 15 residues. CDR1 is SGHNT and CDR2 is YYREEE in the germline V gene (reference sequence). CDR3 in amino acids: CASSPDVGTGSGYTF. In DNA, the CDR3 is TGTGCCAGCAGCCCGGATGTCGGGACAGGGAGTGGCTACACCTTC.

This rearrangement joins TRBV6-4 to TRBJ1-2; D gene ambiguous. Germline lookup yields CDR1 MRHNA and CDR2 SNTAGT. The CDR3 extends over 15 amino acids. Trimming shortened V by 8 bases and J by 6 bases, and 22 bases separated the two germline ends. This CDR3 is CASSQSSRNSHGYTF. CDR3 in DNA: TGTGCCAGCTCCCAGTCCTCCAGGAATTCTCATGGCTACACCTTC.

The chain uses TRBV6-5 and TRBJ1-1, with D maybe TRBD1 (5 bases). The CDR3 runs 14 residues. Per the germline V gene, CDR1 is MNHEY and CDR2 is SVGAGI. Trimming removed 5 bases at V and 0 bases at J, with 10 bases between. The CDR3 DNA is TGTGCCAGCAGTGTCAAGGGGCTGAACACTGAAGCTTTCTTT. Protein product: CASSVKGLNTEAFF.

This clone has just one count. The rearrangement links TRBV5-8 to TRBJ1-1, with 7 bases that match TRBD1. Germline-derived CDR1 and CDR2 are SGHTS and YDEGEE. This CDR3 is 14 amino acids long. Trimming removed 3 bases from V and 2 bases from J; junction bases left unmatched: 4. The CDR3 DNA follows: TGTGCCAGCAGCTGGACAGGCCTAAACACTGAAGCTTTCTTT. Translating it yields CASSWTGLNTEAFF. Based on the CDR3 plus reference TRBV5-8 and TRBJ1-1, the full variable domain is EAGVTQSPTHLIKTRGQQATLRCSPISGHTSVYWYQQALGLGLQFLLWYDEGEERNRGNFPPRFSGRQFPNYSSELNVNALELEDSALYLCASSWTGLNTEAFFGQGTRLTVV.

A word on this clone: Germline is not matched at one junction end, which may reflect a read error. This sample includes further DNA sequences coding for the same CDR3. The chain recombines TRBV7-7 with TRBJ2-2; no firm D call. The germline V gene encodes CDR1 SSHAT and CDR2 FNYEAQ (reference sequence). This CDR3 comprises 14 residues. This CDR3 is CASSLAQNTGELFF. The CDR3 DNA follows: TGTGCTAGCAGCTTAGCACAGAACACCGGGGAGCTGTTTTTT.

The chain carries TRBV18 and TRBJ2-7, with 12 bases identical to TRBD1. Germline V lookup: CDR1 KGHSH, CDR2 LQKENI. The V gene end was trimmed by 6 bases and the J gene end by 3 bases; junction bases not matched to a gene: 9. This CDR3 contains 16 residues. The DNA for the CDR3 is TGTGCCAGCTCGTTCGGGACAGGGGGCGCCCACTACGAGCAGTACTTC. Translating it yields CASSFGTGGAHYEQYF.

The V gene is TRBV4-1, the J gene TRBJ2-3; TRBD1 agrees at 8 bases. Germline lookup yields CDR1 MGHRA and CDR2 YSYEKL. The CDR3 is 15 residues long. Germline trimming cut 1 base from V and 2 bases from J; bases unmatched to any gene: 2. CDR3 amino acids: CASSQVTGDTDTQYF. The CDR3 coding sequence is TGCGCCAGCAGCCAAGTGACAGGGGACACAGATACGCAGTATTTT.

Only a few counts were recorded for this clone. The rearrangement links TRBV7-9 to TRBJ2-7; possibly TRBD1 for D (6 bases). Germline CDR1 and CDR2: SEHNR and FQNEAQ (reference sequence). CDR3 length equals 14 residues. Trimming took 5 bases from V and 1 from J, leaving 12 bases between them. This chain's CDR3 is CASSPPTGSYEQYF. The DNA for the CDR3 is TGTGCCAGCAGCCCACCGACAGGTTCCTACGAGCAGTACTTC.

The CDR3, as DNA: TGTGCCAGCAGCCGCGGGGATGTGGTGTTCTTT. As protein: CASSRGDVVFF. The chain recombines TRBV11-2 with TRBJ1-1, with D unresolved. With 5 bases removed from V and 14 bases from J, the gap between germline ends came to 15 bases. Looked up from germline, CDR1 is SGHAT and CDR2 is FQNNGV. The CDR3 is 11 amino acids.

In nucleotides, the CDR3 is TGCGCCAGCAGTTACGGACTAGCGTGGGCCGGGGAGCTGTTTTTT. Translating gives CASSYGLAWAGELFF. The rearrangement joins TRBV10-2 to TRBJ2-2, with 9 nucleotides matching TRBD2. Germline CDR1 reads WSHSY; CDR2 reads SAAADI. Unmatched junction bases numbered 7, after V lost 5 bases and J lost 6 bases. The CDR3 consists of 15 residues.

The rearrangement links TRBV6-5 to TRBJ2-7, with 8 bases fitting TRBD1. The CDR3 sequence is 15 residues long. Germline CDR1 reads MNHEY; CDR2 reads SVGAGI. V lost 6 bases and J lost 0; bases outside the gene matches: 7. CDR3 in DNA: TGTGCCAGCAGCCGTGACAGGGGAAGCTCCTACGAGCAGTACTTC. It translates to CASSRDRGSSYEQYF.

This chain joins TRBV29-1 and TRBJ1-5, with D perhaps TRBD1 (5 bases). The V end lost 6 bases, the J end lost 3 bases, and 12 bases lay between the germline ends. The CDR3 is 13 residues long. Per germline, CDR1 SQVTM and CDR2 ANQGSEA. As DNA, the CDR3 is TGCAGCGTGGGGGGGTTACACAATCAGCCCCAGCATTTT. This translates into CSVGGLHNQPQHF.

The V and J genes are TRBV5-6 and TRBJ1-3; TRBD1 might be the D (5 bases). V was trimmed by 1 base and J by 0 bases, leaving 11 bases between them. From germline, CDR1 is SGHDT and CDR2 YYEEEE. The CDR3 is 16 residues long. Written as DNA, the CDR3 is TGTGCCAGCAGCTTGAGGGGAAAGAGCTCTGGAAACACCATATATTTT. It is translated as CASSLRGKSSGNTIYF.

The table lists this clone with a few counts. The chain joins TRBV7-8 to TRBJ1-6, with D tentatively TRBD1 (5 bases). The germline V and J ends were trimmed by 5 bases and 10 bases, with 12 bases remaining between them. The CDR3 loop spans 13 amino acids. Germline V gives CDR1 SGHVS, CDR2 FQNEAQ. The CDR3 spells CASSLDRDSPLHF. In nucleotides, the CDR3 is TGTGCCAGCAGCCTTGACAGAGACTCACCCCTCCACTTT.

V usage is TRBV4-1 and J usage is TRBJ2-5; the D gene is possibly TRBD1 (5 bases). There are 14 residues in the CDR3. Germline V CDR1 and CDR2: MGHRA, YSYEKL. V lost 1 base and J 2 bases, leaving 8 bases between the germline ends. CDR3 sequence reads: CASSQGQTQETQYF. The CDR3 nucleotides are TGCGCCAGCAGCCAAGGACAGACTCAAGAGACCCAGTACTTC.

The chain joins TRBV10-3 to TRBJ2-1; 7 bases agree with TRBD1. The CDR3 extends over 16 amino acids. From germline, CDR1 is ENHRY and CDR2 SYGVKD. V was pared by 4 bases and J by 0 bases, with 6 bases of the junction left unmatched. CDR3: CAISVQGTFSYNEQFF. The CDR3 DNA sequence: TGTGCCATCAGTGTACAGGGGACCTTCTCCTACAATGAGCAGTTCTTC.

The chain combines TRBV6-1 with TRBJ1-5, with 10 bases identical to TRBD1. With 8 bases clipped from V and 9 bases from J, the junction kept 10 bases outside the gene matches. The CDR3 is made up of 14 amino acids. Looked up from germline, CDR1 is MNHNS and CDR2 is SASEGT. CDR3 residues: CASGQDRGSWPQHF. CDR3 coding DNA: TGTGCCAGCGGCCAGGACAGGGGGTCGTGGCCCCAGCATTTT.

The chain employs TRBV18 and TRBJ2-2; 8 nucleotides line up with TRBD2. Trimming took 3 bases from V and 4 from J; bases not matched to a gene: 4. CDR1 KGHSH and CDR2 LQKENI come from the germline V gene. The CDR3 has 15 amino acids. CDR3 coding DNA: TGTGCCAGCTCACCGGGACTAGTTCTCACCGGGGAGCTGTTTTTT. Protein sequence: CASSPGLVLTGELFF. Complete variable domain (other parts from reference TRBV18 and TRBJ2-2): NAGVMQNPRHLVRRRGQEARLRCSPMKGHSHVYWYRQLPEEGLKFMVYLQKENIIDESGMPKERFSAEFPKEGPSILRIQQVVRGDSAAYFCASSPGLVLTGELFFGEGSRLTVL.

The rearrangement uses TRBV5-1 and TRBJ1-2; D is unresolved. The length of the CDR3 is 16 residues. Germline assignment: CDR1 SGHRS and CDR2 YFSETQ. Trimming removed 1 base from V and 0 bases from J, with 13 bases in between. The CDR3 protein is CASSLSSSETNYGYTF. The DNA of the CDR3 is TGCGCCAGCAGCTTGTCTTCCAGTGAAACTAACTATGGCTACACCTTC.

The rearrangement uses TRBV6-1 and TRBJ1-2; D not certain. The CDR3 has 12 amino acids. Per germline, CDR1 MNHNS and CDR2 SASEGT. V was pared by 7 bases and J by 0 bases, with 6 bases between. The CDR3 coding sequence is TGTGCCAGCACCCAGGCTAACTATGGCTACACCTTC. It is translated as CASTQANYGYTF.

The chain carries TRBV18 and TRBJ2-5; D perhaps matches TRBD1 (5 bases). Germline loops: CDR1 KGHSH, CDR2 LQKENI. V lost 3 bases, J lost 2 bases, and 10 bases lay in between. The CDR3 has 14 amino acids. CDR3 DNA sequence: TGTGCCAGCTCACCCTGGCAGGGTCAAGAGACCCAGTACTTC. This encodes CASSPWQGQETQYF.

The genes are TRBV18 and TRBJ2-5; TRBD2 agrees at 13 bases. Germline CDR1 KGHSH, CDR2 LQKENI. The CDR3 extends over 16 amino acids. J lost 5 bases, V lost 2 bases, and 5 bases had no gene match. The CDR3 is CASSPEGLAGSETQYF. Here the CDR3 DNA reads TGTGCCAGCTCACCAGAGGGACTAGCGGGGAGTGAGACCCAGTACTTC.

The rearrangement uses TRBV10-1 and TRBJ1-2, with a tentative D call TRBD1 (6 bases). This CDR3 is 16 amino acids long. V was trimmed by 6 bases and J by 4 bases, leaving 21 bases between them. The germline V gene encodes CDR1 WNHNN and CDR2 SYGVQD (reference sequence). The CDR3 loop is CASSRDINRPLYGYTF. The CDR3 DNA sequence: TGCGCCAGCAGCCGGGACATAAACCGCCCTCTCTATGGCTACACCTTC.